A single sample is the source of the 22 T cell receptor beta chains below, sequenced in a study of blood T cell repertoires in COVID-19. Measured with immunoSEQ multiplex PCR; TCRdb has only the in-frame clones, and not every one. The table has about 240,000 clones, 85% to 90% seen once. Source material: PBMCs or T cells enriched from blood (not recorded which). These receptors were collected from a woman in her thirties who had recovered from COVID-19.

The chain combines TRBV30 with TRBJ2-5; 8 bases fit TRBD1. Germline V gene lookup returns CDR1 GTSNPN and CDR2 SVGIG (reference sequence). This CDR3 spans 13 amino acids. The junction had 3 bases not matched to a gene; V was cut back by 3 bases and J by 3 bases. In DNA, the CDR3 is TGTGCCTGGAGCCAGACAGGGGAAGAGACCCAGTACTTC. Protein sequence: CAWSQTGEETQYF.

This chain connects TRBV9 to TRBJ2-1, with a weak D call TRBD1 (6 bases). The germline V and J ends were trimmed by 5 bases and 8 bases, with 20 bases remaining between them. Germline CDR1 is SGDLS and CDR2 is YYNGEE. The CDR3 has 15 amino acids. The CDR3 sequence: CASSERLQGTDEQFF. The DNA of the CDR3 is TGTGCCAGCAGTGAAAGATTACAGGGTACCGATGAGCAGTTCTTC.

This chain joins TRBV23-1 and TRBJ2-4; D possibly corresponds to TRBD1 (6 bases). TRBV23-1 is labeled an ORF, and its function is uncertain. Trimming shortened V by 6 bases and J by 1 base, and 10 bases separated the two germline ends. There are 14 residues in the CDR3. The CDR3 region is CASRPQGAKNIQYF. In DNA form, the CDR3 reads TGCGCCAGCAGGCCCCAGGGGGCCAAAAACATTCAGTACTTC.

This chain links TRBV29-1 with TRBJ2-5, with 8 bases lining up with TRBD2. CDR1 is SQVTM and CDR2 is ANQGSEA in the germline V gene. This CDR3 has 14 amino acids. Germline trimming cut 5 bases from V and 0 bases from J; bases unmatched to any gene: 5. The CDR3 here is CSVTGGGYQETQYF. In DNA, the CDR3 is TGCAGCGTTACCGGCGGGGGGTACCAAGAGACCCAGTACTTC.

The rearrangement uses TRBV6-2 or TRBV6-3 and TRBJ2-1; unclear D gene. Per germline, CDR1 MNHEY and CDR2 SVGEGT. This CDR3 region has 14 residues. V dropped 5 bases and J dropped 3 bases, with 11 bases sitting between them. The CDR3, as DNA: TGTGCCAGCAGTCCCTTGCGCGGCTACAATGAGCAGTTCTTC. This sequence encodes CASSPLRGYNEQFF.

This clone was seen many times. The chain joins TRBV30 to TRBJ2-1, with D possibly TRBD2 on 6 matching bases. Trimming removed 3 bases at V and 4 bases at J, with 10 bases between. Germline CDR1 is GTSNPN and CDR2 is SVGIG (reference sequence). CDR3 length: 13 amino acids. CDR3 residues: CAWREGNYNEQFF. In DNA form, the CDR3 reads TGTGCCTGGAGGGAGGGAAATTACAATGAGCAGTTCTTC.

The CDR3 region is CASSSLDRGGETQYF. CDR3 nucleotide sequence: TGTGCCAGCAGTTCCCTCGACAGGGGGGGGGAGACCCAGTACTTC. The J gene is TRBJ2-5, the V gene TRBV28; 9 bases map to TRBD1. The CDR3 covers 15 residues. V lost 4 bases to trimming and J lost 5 bases; unmatched junction nucleotides: 8. The germline gives CDR1 MDHEN, CDR2 SYDVKM.

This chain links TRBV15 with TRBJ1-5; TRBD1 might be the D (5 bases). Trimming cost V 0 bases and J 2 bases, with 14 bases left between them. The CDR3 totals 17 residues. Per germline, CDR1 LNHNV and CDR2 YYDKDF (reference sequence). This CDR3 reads CATSRDIGVRGNQPQHF. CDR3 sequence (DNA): TGTGCCACCAGCAGAGATATAGGGGTAAGGGGCAATCAGCCCCAGCATTTT.

DNA of the CDR3: TGTGCCTGGAGGACTAGCGGGAGCGCCCTTGGGGAGCAGTACTTC. Translated: CAWRTSGSALGEQYF. The chain is built from TRBV30 and TRBJ2-7; 12 bases align to TRBD2. V lost 3 bases and J lost 7; bases outside the gene matches: 10. This CDR3 is 15 amino acids long. Germline V lookup: CDR1 GTSNPN, CDR2 SVGIG (reference sequence).

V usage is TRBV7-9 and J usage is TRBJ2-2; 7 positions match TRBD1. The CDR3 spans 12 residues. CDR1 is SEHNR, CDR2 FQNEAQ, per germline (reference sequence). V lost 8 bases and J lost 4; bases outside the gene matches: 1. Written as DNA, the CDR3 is TGTGCCAGCCCAGGGGGCACCGGGGAGCTGTTTTTT. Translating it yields CASPGGTGELFF.

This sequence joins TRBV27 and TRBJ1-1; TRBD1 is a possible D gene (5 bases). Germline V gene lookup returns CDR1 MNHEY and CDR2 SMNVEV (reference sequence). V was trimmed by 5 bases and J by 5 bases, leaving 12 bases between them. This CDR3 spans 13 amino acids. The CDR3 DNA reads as TGTGCCAGCAGTGGTCTGGGGGGGACTGAAGCTTTCTTT. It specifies CASSGLGGTEAFF.

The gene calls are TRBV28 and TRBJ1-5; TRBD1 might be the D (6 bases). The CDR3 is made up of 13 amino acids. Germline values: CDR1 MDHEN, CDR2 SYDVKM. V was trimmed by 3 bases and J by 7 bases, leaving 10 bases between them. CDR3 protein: CASSFGTQQPQHF. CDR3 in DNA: TGTGCCAGCAGTTTTGGGACACAACAGCCCCAGCATTTT.

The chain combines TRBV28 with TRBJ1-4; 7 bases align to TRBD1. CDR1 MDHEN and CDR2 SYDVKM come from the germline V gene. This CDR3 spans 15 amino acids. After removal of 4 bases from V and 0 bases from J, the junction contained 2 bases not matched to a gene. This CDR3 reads CASSSTGATNEKLFF. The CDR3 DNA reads TGTGCCAGCAGTTCTACAGGGGCAACTAATGAAAAACTGTTTTTT.

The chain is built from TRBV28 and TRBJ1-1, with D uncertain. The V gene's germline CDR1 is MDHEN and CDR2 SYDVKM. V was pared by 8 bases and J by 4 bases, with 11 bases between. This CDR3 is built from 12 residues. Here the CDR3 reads CASPGSGTEAFF. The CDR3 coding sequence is TGTGCCAGCCCTGGGTCGGGCACTGAAGCTTTCTTT.

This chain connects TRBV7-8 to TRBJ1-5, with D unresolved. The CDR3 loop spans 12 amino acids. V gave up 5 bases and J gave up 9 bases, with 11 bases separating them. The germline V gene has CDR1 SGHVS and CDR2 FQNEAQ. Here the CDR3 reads CASSPPFRPQHF. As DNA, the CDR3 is TGTGCCAGCAGCCCCCCCTTTCGGCCCCAGCATTTT.

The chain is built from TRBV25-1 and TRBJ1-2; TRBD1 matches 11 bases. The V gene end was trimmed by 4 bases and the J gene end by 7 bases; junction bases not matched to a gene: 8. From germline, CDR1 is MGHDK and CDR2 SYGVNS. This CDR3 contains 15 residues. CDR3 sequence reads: CASSAADRGLSGYTF. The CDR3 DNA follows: TGTGCCAGCAGTGCCGCGGACAGGGGGCTAAGTGGCTACACCTTC.

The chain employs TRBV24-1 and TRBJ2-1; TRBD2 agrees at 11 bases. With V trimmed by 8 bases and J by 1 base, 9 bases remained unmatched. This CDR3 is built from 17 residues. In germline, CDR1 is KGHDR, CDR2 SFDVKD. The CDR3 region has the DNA TGTGCCACCATGAAGACTAGCGGGAAGCCGTCCTACAATGAGCAGTTCTTC. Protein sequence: CATMKTSGKPSYNEQFF.

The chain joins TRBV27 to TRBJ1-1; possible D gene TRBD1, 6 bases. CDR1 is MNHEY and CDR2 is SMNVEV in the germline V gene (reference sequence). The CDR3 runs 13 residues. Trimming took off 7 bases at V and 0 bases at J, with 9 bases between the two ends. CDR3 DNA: TGTGCCAGCAAGGGGGGGGTGAACACTGAAGCTTTCTTT. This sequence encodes CASKGGVNTEAFF.

The chain's CDR3 is CASSLGADRDEQYF. The CDR3 coding sequence is TGTGCCAGCAGTTTAGGGGCGGACAGGGACGAGCAGTACTTC. V usage is TRBV28 and J usage is TRBJ2-7; the match to TRBD1 covers 8 bases. The CDR3 extends over 14 amino acids. Germline values: CDR1 MDHEN, CDR2 SYDVKM. The ends lost 2 bases at V and 5 bases at J; junction bases unmatched: 5.

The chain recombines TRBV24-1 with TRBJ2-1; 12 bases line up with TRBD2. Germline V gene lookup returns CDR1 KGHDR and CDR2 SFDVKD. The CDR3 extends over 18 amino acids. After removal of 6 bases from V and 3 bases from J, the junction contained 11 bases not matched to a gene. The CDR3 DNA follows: TGTGCCACCAGTATGACTAGCGGGAGTTTTGTTCACTACAATGAGCAGTTCTTC. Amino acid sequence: CATSMTSGSFVHYNEQFF.

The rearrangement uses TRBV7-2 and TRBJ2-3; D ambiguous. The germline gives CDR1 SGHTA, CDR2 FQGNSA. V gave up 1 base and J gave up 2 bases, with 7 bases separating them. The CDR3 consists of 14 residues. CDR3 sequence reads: CASSLDYYTDTQYF. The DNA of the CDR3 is TGTGCCAGCAGCTTAGACTACTACACAGATACGCAGTATTTT.

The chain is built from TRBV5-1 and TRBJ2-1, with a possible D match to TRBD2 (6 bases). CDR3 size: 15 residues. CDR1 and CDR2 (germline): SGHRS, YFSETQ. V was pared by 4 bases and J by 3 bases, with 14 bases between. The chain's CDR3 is CASSAMGDFYNEQFF. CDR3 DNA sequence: TGCGCCAGCAGCGCCATGGGGGACTTCTACAATGAGCAGTTCTTC.